The source of this T cell receptor beta chain is a study of beta chain features in type 1 diabetes. Broader study findings: TCRB CDR3s were moderately but significantly shorter in Type 1 diabetes patients in all four CD4+ subsets.

Germline V CDR1 and CDR2: MGHRA, YSYEKL. V lost 2 bases to trimming and J lost 5 bases; unmatched junction nucleotides: 8. This CDR3 spans 16 amino acids. Expressed TCRB transcripts got sequenced, as all isolated RNA was reverse transcribed. The assay was immunoSEQ multiplex PCR, and TCRdb's table has in-frame clones only and misses some. The table shows 250,000 to 300,000 clones, with about 24% occurring only once. This clone has only a few counts. Its antigen is still unknown. Specimen: naive CD4+ T cells from blood. This clonotype was obtained from a young woman with type 1 diabetes. The chain combines TRBV4-1 with TRBJ2-1; 8 bases match TRBD2. CDR3 sequence reads: CASSQPREGPHNEQFF. DNA of the CDR3: TGCGCCAGCAGCCAACCCCGGGAGGGCCCACACAATGAGCAGTTCTTC.